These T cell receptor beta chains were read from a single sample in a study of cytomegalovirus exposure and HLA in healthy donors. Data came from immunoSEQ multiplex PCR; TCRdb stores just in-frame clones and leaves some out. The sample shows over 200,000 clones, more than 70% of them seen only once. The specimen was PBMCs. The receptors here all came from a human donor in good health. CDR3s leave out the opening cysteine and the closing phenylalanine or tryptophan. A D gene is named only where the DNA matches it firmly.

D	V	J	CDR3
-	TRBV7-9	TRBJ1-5	ASSGTGGSGQPQH
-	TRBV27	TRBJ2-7	ASSWDVTGTYEQY
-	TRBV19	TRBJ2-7	ASRTGPQILSSYEQY
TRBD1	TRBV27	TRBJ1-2	ASSSQGARAGYT
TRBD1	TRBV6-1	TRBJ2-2	ASSRDRVYSGELF
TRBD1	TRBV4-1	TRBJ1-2	ASSRDRGNYGYT
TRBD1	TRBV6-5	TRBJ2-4	ASSSGTGGNIQY
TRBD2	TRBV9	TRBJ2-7	ASSVGTSGNYEQY
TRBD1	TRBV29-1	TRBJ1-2	SVGQGAYGYT
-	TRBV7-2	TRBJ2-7	ASRYSGSYEQY
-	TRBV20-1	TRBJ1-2	SVRGNYGYT
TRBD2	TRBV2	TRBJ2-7	ASRPGLAGSYEQY
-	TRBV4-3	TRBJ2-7	ASSQELQARYEQY
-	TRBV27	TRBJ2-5	ASSFARGETQY
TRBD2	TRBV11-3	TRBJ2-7	ASSQLAGEEQY
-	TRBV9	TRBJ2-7	ASSVAQGHEQY
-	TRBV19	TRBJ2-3	ASSISRLDTQY
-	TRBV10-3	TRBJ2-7	AIRGRGDDRVPYEQY
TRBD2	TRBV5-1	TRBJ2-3	ASSHGGRPEDTQY
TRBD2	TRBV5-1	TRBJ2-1	ASSLVFLAGGHEQF
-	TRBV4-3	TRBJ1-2	ASSQDLQVYGYT
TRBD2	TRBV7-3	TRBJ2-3	ASSAGTSVTDTQY
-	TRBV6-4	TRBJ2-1	ASSDSVSSYNEQF
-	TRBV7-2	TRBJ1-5	ASSLVRSIYQPQH
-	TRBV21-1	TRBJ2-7	ASSKAGIYEQY
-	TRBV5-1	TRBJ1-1	ASSLDSLNTEAF
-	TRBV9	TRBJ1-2	ASSVSGQYYGYT
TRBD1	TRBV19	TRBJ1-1	ASSIPGGITEAF
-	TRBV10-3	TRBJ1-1	AIRLAAGLETEAF
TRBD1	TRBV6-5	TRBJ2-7	ASSYSWQGAAYEQY
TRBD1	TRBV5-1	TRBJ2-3	ASSLRQGESTDTQY
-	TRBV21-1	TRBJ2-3	ASNLPTGNTDTQY
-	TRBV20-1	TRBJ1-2	SALQGGNT
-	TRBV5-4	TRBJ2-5	ASSGQGGRETQY
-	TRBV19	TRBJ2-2	ASSMHGNTGELF
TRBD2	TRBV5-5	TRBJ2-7	ASSLAPSGSYEQY
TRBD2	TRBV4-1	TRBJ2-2	ASSHARLAGHGELF
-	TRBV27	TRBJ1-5	ATGRSGSQPQH
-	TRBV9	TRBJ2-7	ASSAASSAVYEQY
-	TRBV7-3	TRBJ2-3	ASSQKIDRLSTDTQY
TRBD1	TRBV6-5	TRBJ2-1	ASRRGSGYNEQF
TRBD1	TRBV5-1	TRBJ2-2	ASKGWTGGVTGELF
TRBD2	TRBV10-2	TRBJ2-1	ASSESAGGGDEQF
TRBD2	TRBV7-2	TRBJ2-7	ASSSSSGRASYEQY
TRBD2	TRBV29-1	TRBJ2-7	SVERLAGDEQY
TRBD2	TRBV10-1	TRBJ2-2	ASSECPGLAGGTGELF
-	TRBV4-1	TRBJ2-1	ASSQRLLALNEQF
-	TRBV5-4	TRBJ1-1	ASSLPRSEAF
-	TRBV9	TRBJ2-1	ASSPGLGGSYNEQF
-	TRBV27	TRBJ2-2	ASSPIVSGELF
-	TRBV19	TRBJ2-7	ASSTDRNYEQY
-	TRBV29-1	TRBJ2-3	SVENQYRTGTPTDTQY
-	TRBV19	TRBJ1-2	ASSIPPAGGGYGYT
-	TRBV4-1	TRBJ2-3	ASSQSGTGTDTQY